The 23 T cell receptor beta chains given below trace back to one sample, sequenced in a study of CD8+CD57+ T cells in acquired aplastic anemia. TCR beta VDJ and CDR3 were profiled, and genomic DNA was the template. TCRdb reanalysed the reads using MiXCR and keeps one entry per CDR3 protein. The profile covers 190,000 or so distinct CDR3 sequences, with 48% appearing a single time and under 2% taken by the ten largest. Selection for sequencing was limited to patients who had shown CD8+CD57+ cell expansion by flow cytometry. The sample consisted of sorted CD4+, CD8+, or CD8+CD57+ T cells (not recorded which) from PBMCs. These TCRs come from a human donor with aplastic anemia.

This clonotype was picked up one time. Being one base from a much bigger clone, this may be a read error. This chain links TRBV9 with TRBJ1-3; weak D call: TRBD1 (5 bases). The ends were cut back, 3 bases at V and 2 bases at J, with 18 bases in the middle. Germline V gene data show CDR1 as SGDLS and CDR2 as YYNGEE. The CDR3 totals 17 residues. The CDR3 reads CASSAKTGAAPGNTIYF. The CDR3 nucleotides read TGTGCCAGCAGCGCCAAGACCGGGGCCGCCCCTGGAAACACCATATATTTT.

The V gene is TRBV24-1, the J gene TRBJ2-3; D uncertain. Germline CDR1 is KGHDR and CDR2 is SFDVKD. The germline V and J ends were trimmed by 0 bases and 1 base, with 7 bases remaining between them. The CDR3 extends over 15 amino acids. The CDR3 loop is CATSDLVEGTDTQYF. In nucleotides, the CDR3 is TGTGCCACCAGTGATTTGGTCGAGGGCACAGATACGCAGTATTTT.

Of note for this clonotype: This may be a read error, as it is one base from a much larger clone. The V and J genes are TRBV18 and TRBJ2-7; D may be TRBD1 (5 bases). The CDR3 is 13 residues long. Trimming pared 6 bases from V and 6 bases from J, leaving 15 bases between. Germline-derived CDR1 and CDR2 are KGHSH and LQKENI. The CDR3: CASSSTGGLEQYF. CDR3 coding DNA: TGTGCCAGCTCTTCAACAGGCGGCCTCGAGCAGTACTTC.

There are a few counts of this clonotype. V is TRBV15 and J is TRBJ1-6; the D is unclear. Trimming cost V 2 bases and J 7 bases, with 9 bases left between them. The CDR3 contains 14 residues. In germline, CDR1 is LNHNV, CDR2 YYDKDF (reference sequence). The CDR3: CATSRRTVNSPLHF. Here the CDR3 DNA reads TGTGCCACCAGCAGAAGGACGGTAAATTCACCCCTCCACTTT.

The table lists this clonotype with a count of one. The V and J genes are TRBV5-1 and TRBJ2-2, with D possibly matching TRBD1 (6 bases). Germline V gives CDR1 SGHRS, CDR2 YFSETQ. V lost 4 bases to trimming and J lost 5 bases, with 15 bases between them. This CDR3 spans 15 amino acids. The CDR3: CASSEQGIGTGELFF. The CDR3 nucleotides are TGCGCCAGCAGCGAGCAGGGGATTGGGACCGGGGAGCTGTTTTTT. The full variable domain, completed using reference TRBV5-1 and TRBJ2-2, is KAGVTQTPRYLIKTRGQQVTLSCSPISGHRSVSWYQQTPGQGLQFLFEYFSETQRNKGNFPGRFSGRQFSNSRSEMNVSTLELGDSALYLCASSEQGIGTGELFFGEGSRLTVL.

The chain combines TRBV27 with TRBJ1-1, with 7 bases aligning to TRBD1. With 6 bases clipped from V and 1 base from J, the junction kept 8 bases outside the gene matches. CDR1 is MNHEY and CDR2 is SMNVEV in the germline V gene (reference sequence). This CDR3 has 15 amino acids. The CDR3 coding sequence is TGTGCCAGCAGAGCTAACAGGGGCCAGAACACTGAAGCTTTCTTT. Its protein product is CASRANRGQNTEAFF.

The V call is TRBV20-1, the J call TRBJ2-7; either TRBD1 or TRBD2 may supply D (6 bases each). Germline CDR1 reads DFQATT; CDR2 reads SNEGSKA (reference sequence). This CDR3 has 15 amino acids. The V end lost 0 bases, the J end lost 2 bases, and 14 bases lay between the germline ends. CDR3 in DNA: TGCAGTGCTAGAGATGGAAGGGGGGCCACCTACGAGCAGTACTTC. This sequence encodes CSARDGRGATYEQYF.

This clonotype has at least ten counts. J is TRBJ2-2 and V is TRBV4-2; TRBD2 is a possible D gene (6 bases). Trimming removed 4 bases from V and 7 bases from J, with 28 bases in between. Looked up from germline, CDR1 is LGHNA and CDR2 is YNFKEQ. The CDR3 covers 19 residues. The CDR3 is CASSPVHRWGERYSGELFF. DNA for the CDR3: TGTGCCAGCAGCCCGGTACACCGATGGGGGGAACGCTATAGCGGGGAGCTGTTTTTT.

V and J are TRBV10-3 and TRBJ2-1, with 7 bases matching TRBD1. The CDR3 covers 13 residues. The J segment lost 7 bases and the V segment lost 6 bases, leaving 6 bases of the junction unmatched. CDR1 and CDR2 (germline): ENHRY, SYGVKD. The CDR3 sequence: CAISMGQLNEQFF. The DNA of the CDR3 is TGTGCCATCAGCATGGGACAGTTAAATGAGCAGTTCTTC.

Comments on this clonotype: Being one base from a much bigger clone, this may be a read error. This chain links TRBV2 with TRBJ2-2; possible D gene TRBD1, 6 bases. V was trimmed by 7 bases and J by 6 bases, leaving 18 bases between them. CDR1 SNHLY and CDR2 FYNNEI come from the germline V gene. CDR3 size: 15 residues. DNA for the CDR3: TGTGCCAGCACCTCCTGGGACAAGGGGTCCGGGGAGCTGTTTTTT. Translating it yields CASTSWDKGSGELFF.

This chain joins TRBV7-9 and TRBJ2-5, with D possibly TRBD2 on 5 matching bases. The germline V gene encodes CDR1 SEHNR and CDR2 FQNEAQ (reference sequence). The CDR3 totals 15 residues. V was pared by 5 bases and J by 1 base, with 14 bases between. CDR3 loop: CASSIGGRSQETQYF. CDR3 in DNA: TGTGCCAGCAGCATAGGAGGACGGAGCCAAGAGACCCAGTACTTC.

This clonotype has more than one count but fewer than ten. The gene calls are TRBV20-1 and TRBJ1-2, with D perhaps TRBD1 (6 bases). V was trimmed by 6 bases and J by 8 bases, leaving 16 bases between them. CDR1 is DFQATT, CDR2 SNEGSKA, per germline (reference sequence). The CDR3 has 12 residues. CDR3 nucleotide sequence: TGCAGTGCGGATAGGACAGCAAACGGCTACACCTTC. Translation gives CSADRTANGYTF.

This clonotype occurred a few times. The chain couples TRBV19 to TRBJ2-1; possible D gene TRBD1, 6 bases. Per the germline V gene, CDR1 is LNHDA and CDR2 is SQIVND (reference sequence). The CDR3 contains 15 residues. Trimming shortened V by 3 bases and J by 5 bases, and 14 bases separated the two germline ends. CDR3 nucleotide sequence: TGTGCCAGTAGTATGGGCCTTTCAGGGGACAATGAGCAGTTCTTC. This sequence encodes CASSMGLSGDNEQFF.

This chain uses TRBV7-9 with TRBJ1-5, with a possible D match to TRBD1 (5 bases). V dropped 5 bases and J dropped 5 bases, with 10 bases sitting between them. The CDR3 loop spans 13 amino acids. Germline assignment: CDR1 SEHNR and CDR2 FQNEAQ (reference sequence). CDR3 coding DNA: TGTGCCAGCAGCCGGACAAGGGATCAGCCCCAGCATTTT. As protein: CASSRTRDQPQHF.

The V gene is TRBV13, the J gene TRBJ2-1; 8 bases are a match to TRBD2. Trimming at V came to 4 bases and at J to 6 bases, leaving 11 bases not matched to a gene. The CDR3 is 16 residues long. CDR1 PRHDT and CDR2 FYEKMQ come from the germline V gene (reference sequence). The CDR3 region has the DNA TGTGCCAGCAGCTCACACCGTAGCGGGAAGGGCAATGAGCAGTTCTTC. Translating gives CASSSHRSGKGNEQFF.

There are many counts of this clonotype. The rearrangement links TRBV2 to TRBJ1-1, with D unclear. The germline gives CDR1 SNHLY, CDR2 FYNNEI. CDR3 length equals 13 residues. V dropped 4 bases and J dropped 0 bases, with 6 bases sitting between them. The CDR3 nucleotides are TGTGCCAGCAGTGTTTACATGAACACTGAAGCTTTCTTT. This codes for CASSVYMNTEAFF.

Comment on this clonotype: An end of the junction does not agree with germline; a read error may underlie this. V gene TRBV19 combines with J gene TRBJ1-2, with D perhaps matching TRBD1 (6 bases). CDR3 length equals 13 residues. From germline, CDR1 is LNHDA and CDR2 SQIVND (reference sequence). The CDR3 region is CASSSTGNYGYIF. Written as DNA, the CDR3 is TGTGCCAGTAGTTCAACAGGGAACTATGGCTACATCTTC.

In its sample, this clonotype was seen a few times. The V call is TRBV18, the J call TRBJ1-1; D perhaps matches TRBD1 (5 bases). The CDR3 is 14 amino acids. The germline gives CDR1 KGHSH, CDR2 LQKENI. Trimming left V 3 bases short and J 1 base short, with 9 bases between. The CDR3 sequence is CASSPDIANTEAFF. CDR3 nucleotide sequence: TGTGCCAGCTCACCGGACATTGCGAACACTGAAGCTTTCTTT.

This clonotype was seen many times. This chain uses TRBV5-4 with TRBJ1-4; possibly TRBD1 for D (5 bases). The CDR3 totals 15 residues. Germline CDR1 SGHNT, CDR2 YYREEE (reference sequence). Deletions cut 0 bases from V and 5 bases from J, with 11 bases between. CDR3 DNA sequence: TGTGCCAGCAGCTTGGGAGGGACGGTGAATGAAAAACTGTTTTTT. It codes for CASSLGGTVNEKLFF.

This clonotype was counted between two and nine times. This sequence joins TRBV7-2 and TRBJ1-2; D unclear. The V and J ends lost 5 bases and 0 bases respectively, with 7 bases between them. The germline gives CDR1 SGHTA, CDR2 FQGNSA. The CDR3 is 13 amino acids. The CDR3 loop is CASSQLANYGYTF. Written as DNA, the CDR3 is TGTGCCAGCAGCCAGCTGGCTAACTATGGCTACACCTTC.

J is TRBJ2-3 and V is TRBV30, with 8 bases aligning to TRBD1. This CDR3 region has 18 residues. The V and J ends lost 2 bases and 2 bases, in that order; junction bases with no gene match: 15. Germline CDR1 GTSNPN, CDR2 SVGIG (reference sequence). The CDR3 loop is CAWSPNPRDRRYTDTQYF. CDR3 nucleotides: TGTGCCTGGAGTCCGAACCCCCGGGACAGGCGATACACAGATACGCAGTATTTT.

The CDR3 DNA reads TGTGCCAGCAGCTTTGGGACAGGCCCCTACGAGCAGTACTTC. Residues: CASSFGTGPYEQYF. The genes are TRBV19 and TRBJ2-7; 8 nucleotides match TRBD1. V lost 9 bases and J lost 2; bases outside the gene matches: 9. CDR3 length: 14 amino acids. Germline CDR1 and CDR2: LNHDA and SQIVND (reference sequence).

This chain uses TRBV10-3 with TRBJ1-1; D remains unclear. Germline V gene sequence: CDR1 ENHRY, CDR2 SYGVKD. The CDR3 runs 12 residues. The ends were cut back, 11 bases at V and 3 bases at J, with 13 bases in the middle. The CDR3, as DNA: TGTGCCGTACGCCCGGAGGACACTGAAGCTTTCTTT. It is translated as CAVRPEDTEAFF.